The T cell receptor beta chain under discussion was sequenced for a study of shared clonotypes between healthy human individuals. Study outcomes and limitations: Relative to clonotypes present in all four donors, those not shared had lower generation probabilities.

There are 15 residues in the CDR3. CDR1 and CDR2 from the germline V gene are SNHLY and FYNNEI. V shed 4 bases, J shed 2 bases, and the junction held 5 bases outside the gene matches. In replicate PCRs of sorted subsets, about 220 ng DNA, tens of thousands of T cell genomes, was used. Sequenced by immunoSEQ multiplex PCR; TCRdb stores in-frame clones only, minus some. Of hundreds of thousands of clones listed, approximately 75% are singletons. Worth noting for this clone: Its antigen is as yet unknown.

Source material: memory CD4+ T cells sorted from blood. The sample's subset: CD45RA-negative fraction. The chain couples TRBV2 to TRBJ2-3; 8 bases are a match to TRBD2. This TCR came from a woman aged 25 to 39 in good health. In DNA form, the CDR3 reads TGTGCCAGCAGTGCACGACTAGCGACCACAGATACGCAGTATTTT. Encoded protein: CASSARLATTDTQYF.